The next 5 T cell receptor beta chains were all read from a single sample in a study of memory CD4+ T cells and cytomegalovirus serostatus. Single viable CD3+CD4+CD8-CD45RO+ cells were sorted as the memory CD4+ T cells. The repertoire was sequenced with immunoSEQ multiplex PCR; TCRdb's copy has only in-frame clones and lacks some. The profile shows approximately 40,000 clones, about three quarters of them singletons. The specimen was memory CD4+ T cells from blood. These receptors were taken from an adult in good health and CMV-seronegative.

This clone was observed a few times. The chain recombines TRBV28 with TRBJ1-2; D is unclear. V lost 4 bases, J lost 5 bases, and 8 bases lay in between. The CDR3 totals 12 residues. Looked up from germline, CDR1 is MDHEN and CDR2 is SYDVKM. Here the CDR3 reads CASSYSAYGYTF. The CDR3 nucleotides are TGTGCCAGCAGTTATTCTGCTTATGGCTACACCTTC.

The rearrangement uses TRBV5-4 and TRBJ1-1; D not resolved. The ends were cut back, 4 bases at V and 6 bases at J, with 19 bases in the middle. Looked up from germline, CDR1 is SGHNT and CDR2 is YYREEE (reference sequence). The CDR3 consists of 15 residues. CDR3 sequence reads: CASSQVRPKAPEAFF. CDR3 coding DNA: TGTGCCAGCAGCCAAGTCCGCCCCAAGGCCCCTGAAGCTTTCTTT.

This clone was seen a single time. The chain couples TRBV2 to TRBJ2-6; no clear D gene. Trimming pared 9 bases from V and 0 bases from J, leaving 6 bases between. CDR1 and CDR2 from the germline V gene are SNHLY and FYNNEI. This CDR3 contains 13 residues. In DNA, the CDR3 is TGTGCCAGAGGATTCTCTGGGGCCAACGTCCTGACTTTC. Translated, it gives CARGFSGANVLTF.

The chain couples TRBV18 to TRBJ2-3; D remains unclear. CDR3 size: 12 residues. The V end lost 4 bases, the J end lost 0 bases, and 2 bases lay between the germline ends. Germline lookup yields CDR1 KGHSH and CDR2 LQKENI. CDR3 sequence reads: CASSRSTDTQYF. The CDR3 nucleotides are TGTGCCAGCTCACGCAGCACAGATACGCAGTATTTT.

This clone occurred once. The chain uses TRBV27 and TRBJ1-5; 11 positions agree with TRBD1. Germline CDR1 is MNHEY and CDR2 is SMNVEV (reference sequence). The CDR3 loop spans 18 amino acids. The V gene end was trimmed by 5 bases and the J gene end by 5 bases; junction bases not matched to a gene: 14. DNA of the CDR3: TGTGCCAGCAGTCCACTAGCGGCGGACAGGGGGCTGGATCAGCCCCAGCATTTT. Residues: CASSPLAADRGLDQPQHF.